The 23 T cell receptor beta chains below all came from one sample that was sequenced in a study of cytomegalovirus exposure and HLA in healthy donors. The PCR ran on 60 Vbeta and 13 Jbeta primers. Profiling relied on immunoSEQ multiplex PCR, and the TCRdb table lists in-frame clones only, not all of them. The sample totals more than 90,000 clones. Specimen: PBMCs. All receptors come from a man aged 35 to 55 in good health and CMV-seropositive.

V usage is TRBV29-1 and J usage is TRBJ1-1; D uncertain. V was trimmed by 7 bases and J by 3 bases, leaving 6 bases between them. CDR3 length equals 10 residues. Germline values: CDR1 SQVTM, CDR2 ANQGSEA. CDR3 region: CSALHTEAFF. The CDR3 nucleotides are TGCAGCGCCCTTCACACTGAAGCTTTCTTT.

The V and J genes are TRBV7-9 and TRBJ2-7; no definite D call. Germline V gives CDR1 SEHNR, CDR2 FQNEAQ (reference sequence). Trimming took 3 bases from V and 6 from J, leaving 9 bases between them. This CDR3 is 12 amino acids long. CDR3 loop: CASSFPRGEQYF. The CDR3 DNA follows: TGTGCCAGCAGCTTTCCTAGAGGCGAGCAGTACTTC.

The rearrangement joins TRBV28 to TRBJ2-5; D gene unclear. The CDR3 is 15 amino acids. Between the trimmed V and J ends, which lost 5 bases and 0 bases, there was a span of 13 bases. Germline V gene data show CDR1 as MDHEN and CDR2 as SYDVKM. CDR3 DNA sequence: TGTGCCAGCAGTCTCTACTTTGAAAACCAAGAGACCCAGTACTTC. Residues: CASSLYFENQETQYF.

This chain connects TRBV11-2 to TRBJ1-3; D possibly corresponds to TRBD1 (5 bases). Germline-derived CDR1 and CDR2 are SGHAT and FQNNGV. V was shortened by 1 base and J by 0 bases, with 10 bases between the two germline ends. CDR3 size: 16 residues. CDR3 protein: CASSLAGHTSGNTIYF. As DNA, the CDR3 is TGTGCCAGCAGCTTAGCAGGGCATACCTCTGGAAACACCATATATTTT.

CDR3 bases: TGTGCCAGCAGCTGGGGGACAGGGAAAGAGACCCAGTACTTC. Its translation is CASSWGTGKETQYF. The V and J genes are TRBV5-6 and TRBJ2-5, with 9 nucleotides matching TRBD1. V dropped 3 bases and J dropped 3; count of bases not matched to a gene: 3. Germline V gene sequence: CDR1 SGHDT, CDR2 YYEEEE. This CDR3 is 14 amino acids long.

The genes are TRBV7-6 and TRBJ1-1; TRBD1 might be the D (5 bases). Germline V gene lookup returns CDR1 SGHVS and CDR2 FNYEAQ. The CDR3 has 13 residues. V lost 4 bases, J lost 7 bases, and 13 bases lay in between. The CDR3 sequence is CASSSDTAHEAFF. The CDR3 nucleotides are TGTGCCAGCAGCTCGGACACCGCTCATGAAGCTTTCTTT.

The chain combines TRBV10-2 with TRBJ1-2; no clear D gene. Trimming removed 2 bases from V and 4 bases from J, with 17 bases in between. Germline-derived CDR1 and CDR2 are WSHSY and SAAADI. The CDR3 has 16 residues. CDR3 DNA sequence: TGCGCCAGCAGTGAGGGCGGGCGGGGTATAGGCTATGGCTACACCTTC. Its protein is CASSEGGRGIGYGYTF.

The chain couples TRBV9 to TRBJ2-3; 10 bases map to TRBD1. Trimming took 3 bases from V and 2 from J; bases not matched to a gene: 12. The CDR3 is 18 residues long. Looked up from germline, CDR1 is SGDLS and CDR2 is YYNGEE. Here the CDR3 DNA reads TGTGCCAGCAGCGGCCCGGACAGGGGGAGAACAATCACAGATACGCAGTATTTT. It codes for CASSGPDRGRTITDTQYF.

V usage is TRBV5-1 and J usage is TRBJ2-3, with D possibly matching TRBD1 (6 bases). CDR1 and CDR2 (germline): SGHRS, YFSETQ. Trimming stripped 0 bases from V and 2 bases from J, with 10 bases between. CDR3 length: 15 residues. CDR3 nucleotides: TGCGCCAGCAGCTTGGAGGGACAATACACAGATACGCAGTATTTT. Translation: CASSLEGQYTDTQYF.

The rearrangement links TRBV19 to TRBJ2-7; 7 bases are a match to TRBD1. V was clipped by 5 bases and J by 4 bases; unmatched bases: 5. This CDR3 is built from 13 residues. The germline V gene encodes CDR1 LNHDA and CDR2 SQIVND (reference sequence). The CDR3 sequence is CASSRQGEYEQYF. For the CDR3, the DNA is TGTGCCAGTAGTCGGCAGGGGGAGTACGAGCAGTACTTC.

V and J are TRBV11-2 and TRBJ1-2; TRBD1 agrees at 7 bases. There are 14 residues in the CDR3. V dropped 5 bases and J dropped 4; count of bases not matched to a gene: 7. The germline V gene has CDR1 SGHAT and CDR2 FQNNGV. The CDR3 is CASSPGTEIYGYTF. The CDR3 DNA sequence: TGTGCCAGCAGCCCCGGGACAGAGATCTATGGCTACACCTTC.

The chain couples TRBV10-3 to TRBJ2-1; 9 bases agree with TRBD2. Trimming cost V 3 bases and J 0 bases; bases outside gene matches: 3. Germline lookup yields CDR1 ENHRY and CDR2 SYGVKD. This CDR3 contains 16 residues. CDR3 in amino acids: CAISDPTSGSYNEQFF. The CDR3 bases are TGTGCCATCAGTGATCCGACTAGCGGCTCCTACAATGAGCAGTTCTTC.

The V and J genes are TRBV28 and TRBJ2-7; TRBD1 agrees at 10 bases. The CDR3 consists of 14 residues. Germline V gene sequence: CDR1 MDHEN, CDR2 SYDVKM. With 3 bases clipped from V and 8 bases from J, the junction kept 7 bases outside the gene matches. CDR3 region: CASSLDRGVRQQYF. In nucleotides, the CDR3 is TGTGCCAGCAGTTTGGACAGGGGGGTCCGGCAGCAGTACTTC.

The chain couples TRBV5-1 to TRBJ2-2, with 11 bases fitting TRBD2. Trimming at V came to 0 bases and at J to 0 bases, leaving 7 bases not matched to a gene. CDR1 is SGHRS, CDR2 YFSETQ, per germline. CDR3 length: 19 residues. This CDR3 reads CASSLASSGRRANTGELFF. The CDR3 DNA reads as TGCGCCAGCAGCTTGGCTTCTAGCGGGAGGCGCGCGAACACCGGGGAGCTGTTTTTT.

The rearrangement joins TRBV5-1 to TRBJ1-1; TRBD1 matches 7 bases. The CDR3 runs to 16 residues. Germline CDR1 reads SGHRS; CDR2 reads YFSETQ. The junction had 9 bases not matched to a gene; V was cut back by 3 bases and J by 1 base. The CDR3 nucleotides are TGCGCCAGCAGCTCTCCACGACAGGGAAAGAACACTGAAGCTTTCTTT. This gives the protein CASSSPRQGKNTEAFF.

V is TRBV28 and J is TRBJ1-1, with 8 positions matching TRBD1. The CDR3 covers 14 residues. V shed 3 bases, J shed 3 bases, and the junction held 3 bases outside the gene matches. The germline gives CDR1 MDHEN, CDR2 SYDVKM. As DNA, the CDR3 is TGTGCCAGCAGTTTGGGACAGGCTCACACTGAAGCTTTCTTT. It translates to CASSLGQAHTEAFF.

CDR3 coding DNA: TGTGCCAGCAGCTTACCCCCGAGAGGATACACCGGGGAGCTGTTTTTT. It encodes CASSLPPRGYTGELFF. The chain uses TRBV7-6 and TRBJ2-2; no definite D call. The V end lost 2 bases, the J end lost 3 bases, and 13 bases lay between the germline ends. This CDR3 is 16 amino acids long. Germline V gives CDR1 SGHVS, CDR2 FNYEAQ.

The CDR3 bases are TGTGCCAGCAGTAAGACAGGGGGCTTCCTGGCCAAAAACATTCAGTACTTC. It translates to CASSKTGGFLAKNIQYF. The V gene is TRBV27, the J gene TRBJ2-4, with 10 bases identical to TRBD1. The length of the CDR3 is 17 residues. Germline loops: CDR1 MNHEY, CDR2 SMNVEV (reference sequence). V trimming: 5 bases; J trimming: 1 base; junction bases outside the gene matches: 8.

The chain has TRBV9 and TRBJ2-5; the match to TRBD2 covers 10 bases. V lost 3 bases and J lost 4; bases outside the gene matches: 3. This CDR3 is 14 amino acids long. The germline gives CDR1 SGDLS, CDR2 YYNGEE. The CDR3 sequence: CASSAGTSVETQYF. Here the CDR3 DNA reads TGTGCCAGCAGCGCCGGGACTAGCGTAGAGACCCAGTACTTC.

The gene calls are TRBV4-1 and TRBJ1-5; 7 bases align to TRBD1. This CDR3 comprises 17 residues. V dropped 0 bases and J dropped 2; count of bases not matched to a gene: 7. CDR1 MGHRA and CDR2 YSYEKL come from the germline V gene. The CDR3: CASSQDSGQFGNQPQHF. CDR3 DNA: TGCGCCAGCAGCCAAGATTCGGGACAGTTCGGCAATCAGCCCCAGCATTTT.

The V call is TRBV28, the J call TRBJ1-2; 7 bases line up with TRBD1. The CDR3 loop spans 15 amino acids. Germline V lookup: CDR1 MDHEN, CDR2 SYDVKM. Losses at the gene ends were 5 bases for V and 7 bases for J; bases not matched to a gene: 13. The CDR3 DNA reads as TGTGCCAGCAGTCCTCCGGGACAGCTCGGAATTGGCTACACCTTC. As protein: CASSPPGQLGIGYTF.

The chain combines TRBV11-3 with TRBJ2-7; 12 bases agree with TRBD1. Per the germline V gene, CDR1 is SGHNT and CDR2 is YENEEA. The CDR3 has 19 residues. Losses at the gene ends were 3 bases for V and 0 bases for J; bases not matched to a gene: 12. The CDR3 loop reads CASSFPRRDRGPSSYEQYF. CDR3 nucleotides: TGTGCCAGCAGCTTCCCTAGGAGGGACAGGGGGCCGAGCTCCTACGAGCAGTACTTC.

This chain connects TRBV5-4 to TRBJ1-4, with a possible D match to TRBD1 (6 bases). This CDR3 region has 16 residues. V lost 4 bases and J 5 bases, leaving 18 bases between the germline ends. CDR1 and CDR2 from the germline V gene are SGHNT and YYREEE (reference sequence). CDR3 in amino acids: CASSLDLQGVNEKLFF. The CDR3 DNA is TGTGCCAGCAGCCTGGATCTACAGGGCGTAAATGAAAAACTGTTTTTT.